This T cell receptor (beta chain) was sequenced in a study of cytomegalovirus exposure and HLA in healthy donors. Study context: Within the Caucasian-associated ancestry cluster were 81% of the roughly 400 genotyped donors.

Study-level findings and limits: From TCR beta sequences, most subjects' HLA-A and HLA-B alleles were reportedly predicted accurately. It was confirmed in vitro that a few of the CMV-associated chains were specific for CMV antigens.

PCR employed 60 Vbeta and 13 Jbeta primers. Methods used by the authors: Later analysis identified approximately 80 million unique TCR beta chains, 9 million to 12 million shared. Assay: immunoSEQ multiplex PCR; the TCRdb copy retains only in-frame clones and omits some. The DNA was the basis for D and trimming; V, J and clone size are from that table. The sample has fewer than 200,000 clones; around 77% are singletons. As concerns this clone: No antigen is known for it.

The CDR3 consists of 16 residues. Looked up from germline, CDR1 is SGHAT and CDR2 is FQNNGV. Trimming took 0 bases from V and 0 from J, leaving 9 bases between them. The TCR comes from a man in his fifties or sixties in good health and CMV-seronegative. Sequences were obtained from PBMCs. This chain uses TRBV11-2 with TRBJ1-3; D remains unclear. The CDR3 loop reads CASSLDSGNSGNTIYF. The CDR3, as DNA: TGTGCCAGCAGCTTAGATAGCGGGAACTCTGGAAACACCATATATTTT.